The 14 T cell receptor beta chains presented below share a single source sample, sequenced in a study of blood T cell repertoires in COVID-19 (TCRdb year 2020). The library was prepared using the immunoSEQ multiplex PCR assay. TCRdb took over this immuneACCESS table, retaining in-frame rearrangements with V and J assigned. Such tables are incomplete; in checked studies, under half of the missing clones stem from an unresolved V gene, and the remainder is unexplained. The sample table shows 45,000 to 55,000 clones, and approximately 80% are seen once. More than 9% of the sample lies in the top ten. The sample taken for sequencing was peripheral blood. These receptors came from a man aged 80 or over with COVID-19, enrolled during active disease.

J is TRBJ2-5 and V is TRBV5-4, with D possibly being TRBD2 (6 bases). The CDR3 extends over 15 amino acids. CDR1 and CDR2 from the germline V gene are SGHNT and YYREEE (reference sequence). With 0 bases removed from V and 2 bases from J, the gap between germline ends came to 11 bases. CDR3 DNA: TGTGCCAGCAGCTTGGCGGGAGAGAGGCAAGAGACCCAGTACTTC. Protein sequence: CASSLAGERQETQYF.

V gene TRBV14 combines with J gene TRBJ2-1; no reliable D call. The CDR3 length is 16 residues. Looked up from germline, CDR1 is SGHDN and CDR2 is FVKESK. Between the trimmed V and J ends, which lost 1 base and 2 bases, there was a span of 12 bases. The CDR3 DNA reads TGTGCCAGCAGCCAAGGAGTGGCGGATACCTACAATGAGCAGTTCTTC. Protein sequence: CASSQGVADTYNEQFF.

This clone was recorded only once. The chain is built from TRBV29-1 and TRBJ1-1; 9 nucleotides agree with TRBD1. There are 14 residues in the CDR3. V was clipped by 5 bases and J by 1 base; unmatched bases: 5. The germline gives CDR1 SQVTM, CDR2 ANQGSEA. CDR3 sequence (DNA): TGCAGCGTTACAGGGGGCACCACGAACACTGAAGCTTTCTTT. Encoded protein: CSVTGGTTNTEAFF.

This clone occurred once. The J gene is TRBJ2-3, the V gene TRBV5-6; 8 bases are a match to TRBD2. Trimming at V came to 4 bases and at J to 0 bases, leaving 4 bases not matched to a gene. The CDR3 length is 15 residues. Looked up from germline, CDR1 is SGHDT and CDR2 is YYEEEE. CDR3 coding DNA: TGTGCCAGCAGCGGGAGCGGGAGAAGCACAGATACGCAGTATTTT. Protein product: CASSGSGRSTDTQYF. The whole variable domain, filled in from reference TRBV5-6 and TRBJ2-3, reads DAGVTQSPTHLIKTRGQQVTLRCSPKSGHDTVSWYQQALGQGPQFIFQYYEEEERQRGNFPDRFSGHQFPNYSSELNVNALLLGDSALYLCASSGSGRSTDTQYFGPGTRLTVL.

The chain links TRBV2 to TRBJ1-2; 8 bases fit TRBD1. V shed 6 bases and J 2 bases; nucleotides not matched to a gene: 2. CDR3 length equals 13 residues. Germline V gene lookup returns CDR1 SNHLY and CDR2 FYNNEI. CDR3 sequence (DNA): TGTGCCAGCAGGGACAGGGCCAACTATGGCTACACCTTC. This translates into CASRDRANYGYTF. The full variable domain, in which reference TRBV2 and TRBJ1-2 provide the parts outside the CDR3, is EPEVTQTPSHQVTQMGQEVILRCVPISNHLYFYWYRQILGQKVEFLVSFYNNEISEKSEIFDDQFSVERPDGSNFTLKIRSTKLEDSAMYFCASRDRANYGYTFGSGTRLTVV.

This sequence joins TRBV5-4 and TRBJ2-3, with D unclear. The CDR3 has 13 amino acids. Germline assignment: CDR1 SGHNT and CDR2 YYREEE (reference sequence). V was pared by 1 base and J by 2 bases, with 5 bases between. In DNA form, the CDR3 reads TGTGCCAGCAGCTTGTCTCCCACAGATACGCAGTATTTT. The encoded protein is CASSLSPTDTQYF.

The V gene is TRBV5-1, the J gene TRBJ2-3; TRBD2 aligns across 14 bases. Germline V CDR1 and CDR2: SGHRS, YFSETQ. The CDR3 extends over 15 amino acids. V shed 2 bases and J 6 bases; nucleotides not matched to a gene: 2. CDR3 loop: CASSFRTSGGDTQYF. CDR3 coding DNA: TGCGCCAGCAGCTTTCGGACTAGCGGGGGGGATACGCAGTATTTT.

The genes are TRBV10-3 and TRBJ1-6; D might be TRBD1 (6 bases). CDR1 ENHRY and CDR2 SYGVKD come from the germline V gene. The CDR3 totals 13 residues. V was clipped by 4 bases and J by 7 bases, with 8 bases between them. CDR3 in DNA: TGTGCCATCAGTGGGGGGCAAAATTCACCCCTCCACTTT. Protein: CAISGGQNSPLHF.

The chain carries TRBV2 and TRBJ2-7; D unresolved. V lost 11 bases to trimming and J lost 7 bases, with 12 bases between them. Germline CDR1 and CDR2: SNHLY and FYNNEI. This CDR3 has 10 residues. The CDR3 DNA follows: TGTGCCGCATCCAGTGATGAGCAGTACGTC. This gives the protein CAASSDEQYV.

This rearrangement joins TRBV7-2 to TRBJ1-5; perhaps TRBD1 as D (5 bases). Germline lookup yields CDR1 SGHTA and CDR2 FQGNSA. There are 14 residues in the CDR3. Trimming stripped 0 bases from V and 7 bases from J, with 10 bases between. CDR3 sequence (DNA): TGTGCCAGCAGCTTAGCGCAGGGTAACCAGCCCCAGCATTTT. Its protein product is CASSLAQGNQPQHF.

DNA of the CDR3: TGTGCCAGCAGTGAATATCGGACCGGGGAGCTGTTTTTT. This gives the protein CASSEYRTGELFF. This sequence joins TRBV2 and TRBJ2-2; D is unresolved. This CDR3 is 13 amino acids long. The V gene lost 2 bases and the J gene lost 5 bases, with 6 bases spanning the gap. The V gene's germline CDR1 is SNHLY and CDR2 FYNNEI.

This chain connects TRBV24-1 to TRBJ2-3, with TRBD2 identical over 7 bases. V lost 5 bases, J lost 2 bases, and 6 bases stayed unmatched. Germline V gene sequence: CDR1 KGHDR, CDR2 SFDVKD. The CDR3 is made up of 15 amino acids. The CDR3 DNA reads as TGTGCCACCAGTGTTCCAGCGGGGACCACAGATACGCAGTATTTT. Translated, it gives CATSVPAGTTDTQYF.

V usage is TRBV28 and J usage is TRBJ1-1, with TRBD1 matching 8 bases. This CDR3 has 15 residues. The germline CDR1 and CDR2 sequences are MDHEN and SYDVKM. V shed 3 bases, J shed 4 bases, and the junction held 7 bases outside the gene matches. In DNA, the CDR3 is TGTGCCAGCAGTTTGCTTCAGGGGGCAGGCACTGAAGCTTTCTTT. It is translated as CASSLLQGAGTEAFF.

This clone has only a few counts. This chain uses TRBV18 with TRBJ2-2, with 8 bases fitting TRBD1. CDR3 length: 14 amino acids. V dropped 4 bases and J dropped 4; count of bases not matched to a gene: 2. Per germline, CDR1 KGHSH and CDR2 LQKENI. CDR3 protein: CASSLDRATGELFF. CDR3 sequence (DNA): TGTGCCAGCTCACTGGACAGGGCCACCGGGGAGCTGTTTTTT.